This T cell receptor (beta chain) was retrieved from a study of cytomegalovirus exposure and HLA in healthy donors. The V gene end was trimmed by 1 base and the J gene end by 1 base; junction bases not matched to a gene: 3. The CDR3 extends over 15 amino acids. Looked up from germline, CDR1 is KGHSH and CDR2 is LQKENI. General observations from the study: The study put 160 or so TCR beta chains on its list as cytomegalovirus-associated. Reports described diagnosis of cytomegalovirus status by the classifier as highly specific and sensitive.

Points on this clone: The antigen is unknown.

60 Vbeta and 13 Jbeta primers were used in PCR. Produced via immunoSEQ multiplex PCR; TCRdb's table is partial and in-frame only. Among about 180,000 clones, less than 85% were seen once, and the ten largest hold more than 5.5%. Sequencing used PBMCs. V is TRBV18 and J is TRBJ1-1; 7 bases fit TRBD1. The receptor was isolated from a man between 35 and 55 years old in good health and CMV-seronegative. Written as DNA, the CDR3 is TGTGCCAGCTCACCACGACAGGGCTCGAACACTGAAGCTTTCTTT. This translates into CASSPRQGSNTEAFF.